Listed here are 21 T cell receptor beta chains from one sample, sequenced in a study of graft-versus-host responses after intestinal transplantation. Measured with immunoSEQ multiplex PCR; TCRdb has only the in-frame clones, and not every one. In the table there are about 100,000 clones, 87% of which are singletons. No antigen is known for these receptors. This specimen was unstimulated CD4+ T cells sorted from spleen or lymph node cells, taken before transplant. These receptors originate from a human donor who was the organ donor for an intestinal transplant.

CDR3 sequence: CASSQVPTSGTGHTLPHSPLHF. In DNA, the CDR3 is TGCGCCAGCAGCCAAGTACCGACCTCCGGGACGGGTCACACCCTCCCGCATTCACCCCTCCACTTT. V is TRBV4-1 and J is TRBJ1-6, with a weak D call TRBD1 (5 bases). Germline CDR1 is MGHRA and CDR2 is YSYEKL. CDR3 length: 22 residues. V was clipped by 1 base and J by 8 bases, with 33 bases between them.

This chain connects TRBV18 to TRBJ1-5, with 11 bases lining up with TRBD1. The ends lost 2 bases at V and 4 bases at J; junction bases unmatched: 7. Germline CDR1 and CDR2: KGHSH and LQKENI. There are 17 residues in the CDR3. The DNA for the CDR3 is TGTGCCAGCTCACCAGACTCCGGGACAGGGGGGAATCAGCCCCAGCATTTT. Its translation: CASSPDSGTGGNQPQHF. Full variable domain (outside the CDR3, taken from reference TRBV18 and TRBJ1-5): NAGVMQNPRHLVRRRGQEARLRCSPMKGHSHVYWYRQLPEEGLKFMVYLQKENIIDESGMPKERFSAEFPKEGPSILRIQQVVRGDSAAYFCASSPDSGTGGNQPQHFGDGTRLSIL.

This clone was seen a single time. The chain's CDR3 is CASSSGTGGPYEQYF. CDR3 nucleotide sequence: TGTGCCAGCAGCTCAGGGACAGGGGGCCCCTACGAGCAGTACTTC. The chain combines TRBV7-8 with TRBJ2-7; 12 bases line up with TRBD1. Germline V CDR1 and CDR2: SGHVS, FQNEAQ. J lost 2 bases, V lost 4 bases, and 3 bases had no gene match. There are 15 residues in the CDR3.

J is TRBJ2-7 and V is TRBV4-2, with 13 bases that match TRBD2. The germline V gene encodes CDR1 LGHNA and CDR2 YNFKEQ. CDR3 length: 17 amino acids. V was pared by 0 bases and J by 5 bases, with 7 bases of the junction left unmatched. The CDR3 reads CASSQDDRTSGGDEQYF. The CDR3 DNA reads TGTGCCAGCAGCCAAGATGATCGGACTAGCGGGGGAGACGAGCAGTACTTC.

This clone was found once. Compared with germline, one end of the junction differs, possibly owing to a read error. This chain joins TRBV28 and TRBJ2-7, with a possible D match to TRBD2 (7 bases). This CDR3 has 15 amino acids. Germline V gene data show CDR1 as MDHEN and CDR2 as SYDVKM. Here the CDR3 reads CASSSSGGGSDEQYF. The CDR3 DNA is TGTGCCAGCAGTTCCAGTGGCGGGGGCTCCGACGAGCAGTACTTC.

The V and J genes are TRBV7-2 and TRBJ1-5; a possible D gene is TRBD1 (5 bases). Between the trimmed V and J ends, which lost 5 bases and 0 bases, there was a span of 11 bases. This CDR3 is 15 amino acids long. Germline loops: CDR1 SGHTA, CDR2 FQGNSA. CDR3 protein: CASSQWGYSNQPQHF. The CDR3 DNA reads TGTGCCAGCAGCCAATGGGGCTATAGCAATCAGCCCCAGCATTTT.

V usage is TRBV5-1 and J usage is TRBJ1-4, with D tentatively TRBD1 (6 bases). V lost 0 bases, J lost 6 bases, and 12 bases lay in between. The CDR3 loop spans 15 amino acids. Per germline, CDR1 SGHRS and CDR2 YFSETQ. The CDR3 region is CASSLGGGGYEKLFF. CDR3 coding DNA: TGCGCCAGCAGCTTGGGGGGGGGCGGTTATGAAAAACTGTTTTTT.

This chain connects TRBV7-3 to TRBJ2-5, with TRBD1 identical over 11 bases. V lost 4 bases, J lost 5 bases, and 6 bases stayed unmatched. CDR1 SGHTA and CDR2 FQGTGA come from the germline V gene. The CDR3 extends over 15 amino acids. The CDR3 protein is CASSSGQGAGETQYF. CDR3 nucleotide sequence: TGTGCCAGCAGCTCAGGACAGGGGGCTGGGGAGACCCAGTACTTC.

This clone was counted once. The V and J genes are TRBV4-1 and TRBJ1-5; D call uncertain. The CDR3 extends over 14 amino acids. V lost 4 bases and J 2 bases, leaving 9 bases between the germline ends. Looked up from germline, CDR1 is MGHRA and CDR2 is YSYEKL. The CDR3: CASSRATGNQPQHF. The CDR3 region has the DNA TGCGCCAGCAGCCGCGCGACGGGCAATCAGCCCCAGCATTTT.

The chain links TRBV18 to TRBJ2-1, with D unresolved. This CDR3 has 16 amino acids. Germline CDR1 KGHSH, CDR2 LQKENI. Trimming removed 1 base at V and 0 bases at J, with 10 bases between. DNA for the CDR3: TGTGCCAGCTCACCACTTATCCAGGTCTCCTACAATGAGCAGTTCTTC. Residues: CASSPLIQVSYNEQFF.

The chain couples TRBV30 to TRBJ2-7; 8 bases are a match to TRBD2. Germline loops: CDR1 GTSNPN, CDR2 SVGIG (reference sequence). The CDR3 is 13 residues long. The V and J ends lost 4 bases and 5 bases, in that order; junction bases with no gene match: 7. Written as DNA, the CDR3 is TGTGCCTGGAACCCCGGGGGGGGGAACGAGCAGTACTTC. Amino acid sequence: CAWNPGGGNEQYF.

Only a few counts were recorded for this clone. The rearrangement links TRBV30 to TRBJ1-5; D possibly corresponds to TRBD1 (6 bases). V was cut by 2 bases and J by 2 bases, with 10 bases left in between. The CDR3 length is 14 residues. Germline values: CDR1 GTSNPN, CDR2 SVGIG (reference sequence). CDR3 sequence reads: CAWSRGAGNQPQHF. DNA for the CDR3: TGTGCCTGGAGTAGGGGGGCTGGCAATCAGCCCCAGCATTTT.

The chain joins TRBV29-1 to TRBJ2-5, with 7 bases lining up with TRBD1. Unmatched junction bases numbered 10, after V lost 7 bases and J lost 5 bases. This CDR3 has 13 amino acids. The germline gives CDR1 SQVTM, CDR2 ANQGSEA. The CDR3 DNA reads TGCAGCGCCACGACAGGGTTCCCGGAGACCCAGTACTTC. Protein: CSATTGFPETQYF.

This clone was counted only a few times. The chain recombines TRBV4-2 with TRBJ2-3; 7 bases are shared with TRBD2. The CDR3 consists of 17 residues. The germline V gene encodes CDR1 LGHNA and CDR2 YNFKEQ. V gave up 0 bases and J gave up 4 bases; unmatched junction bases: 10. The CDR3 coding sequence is TGTGCCAGCAGCCAAGATGGGACGGGACTAACGTCAGATACGCAGTATTTT. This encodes CASSQDGTGLTSDTQYF.

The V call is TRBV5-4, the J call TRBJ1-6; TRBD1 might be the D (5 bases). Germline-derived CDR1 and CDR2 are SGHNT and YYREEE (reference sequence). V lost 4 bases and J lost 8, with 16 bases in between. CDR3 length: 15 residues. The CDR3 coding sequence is TGTGCCAGCAGCGCCCAGATTCAGGGTCATTCACCCCTCCACTTT. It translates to CASSAQIQGHSPLHF.

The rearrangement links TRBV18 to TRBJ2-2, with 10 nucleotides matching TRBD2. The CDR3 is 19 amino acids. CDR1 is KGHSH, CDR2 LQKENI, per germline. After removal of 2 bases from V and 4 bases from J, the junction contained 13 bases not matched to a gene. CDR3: CASSPIILQLAGTTGELFF. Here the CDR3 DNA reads TGTGCCAGCTCACCAATTATCTTACAACTAGCGGGGACCACCGGGGAGCTGTTTTTT.

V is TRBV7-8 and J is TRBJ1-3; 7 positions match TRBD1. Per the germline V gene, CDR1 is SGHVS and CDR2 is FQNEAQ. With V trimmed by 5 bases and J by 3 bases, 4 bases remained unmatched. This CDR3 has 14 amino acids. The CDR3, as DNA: TGTGCCAGCAGCCATACAGGGGATGGAAACACCATATATTTT. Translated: CASSHTGDGNTIYF.

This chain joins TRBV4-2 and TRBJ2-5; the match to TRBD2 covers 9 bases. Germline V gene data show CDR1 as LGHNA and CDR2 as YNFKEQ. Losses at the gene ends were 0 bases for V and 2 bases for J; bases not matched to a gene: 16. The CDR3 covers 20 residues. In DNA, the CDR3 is TGTGCCAGCAGCCAAGATACCGGCGGGAGGGGACACGCAAAGCAAGAGACCCAGTACTTC. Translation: CASSQDTGGRGHAKQETQYF.

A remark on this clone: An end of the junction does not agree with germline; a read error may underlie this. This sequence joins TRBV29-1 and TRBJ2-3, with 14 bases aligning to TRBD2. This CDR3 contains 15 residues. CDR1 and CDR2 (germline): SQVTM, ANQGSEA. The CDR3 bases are TGCAGCGCTGGACTAGCGGGGGGAGGCACGGATACGCAGTATTTT. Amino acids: CSAGLAGGGTDTQYF.

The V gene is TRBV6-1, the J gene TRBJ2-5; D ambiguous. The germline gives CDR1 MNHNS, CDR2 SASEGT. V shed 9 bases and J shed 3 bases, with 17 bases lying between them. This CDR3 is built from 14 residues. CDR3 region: CASTYRLTEETQYF. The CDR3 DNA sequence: TGTGCCAGTACTTATCGCCTTACCGAAGAGACCCAGTACTTC.

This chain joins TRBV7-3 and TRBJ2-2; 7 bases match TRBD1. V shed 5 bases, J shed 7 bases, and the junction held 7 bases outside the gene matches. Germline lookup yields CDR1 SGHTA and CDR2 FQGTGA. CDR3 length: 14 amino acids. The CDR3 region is CASSPTGAGGELFF. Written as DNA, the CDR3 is TGTGCCAGCAGCCCTACAGGGGCCGGCGGGGAGCTGTTTTTT.